This T cell receptor (beta chain) comes out of a study of beta chain features in type 1 diabetes. With regard to this clone: Antigen unknown.

Study results and caveats: PCR could preferentially amplify shorter templates, alike in patients and controls. Reads derived from cDNA could over-represent cells showing high TCR expression. Type 1 diabetes patients had moderately but significantly shorter TCRB CDR3s in all four CD4+ subsets.

The CDR3 spans 15 residues. V lost 6 bases, J lost 1 base, and 16 bases lay in between. CDR1 SNHLY and CDR2 FYNNEI come from the germline V gene. Sorted CD4+ subsets: naive, central memory, regulatory, stem cell-like memory (CD45RO/CCR7/CD25/CD127/CD95/CD27 panel). Sequenced material consisted of expressed TCRB transcripts (all of the isolated RNA was reverse transcribed). The repertoire was sequenced with immunoSEQ multiplex PCR; TCRdb's copy has only in-frame clones and lacks some. The sample gives around 710,000 clones, roughly 12% of which show up once; approximately 0.11% is in the top ten. Sequenced material: naive CD4+ T cells from blood. The chain combines TRBV2 with TRBJ2-7; possible D gene TRBD2, 6 bases. The receptor was isolated from a man aged 25 to 40 with type 1 diabetes. The CDR3 DNA reads TGTGCCAGCAGGCCTTTCGGAGGGCTTTCCTACGAGCAGTACTTC. Its translation: CASRPFGGLSYEQYF.